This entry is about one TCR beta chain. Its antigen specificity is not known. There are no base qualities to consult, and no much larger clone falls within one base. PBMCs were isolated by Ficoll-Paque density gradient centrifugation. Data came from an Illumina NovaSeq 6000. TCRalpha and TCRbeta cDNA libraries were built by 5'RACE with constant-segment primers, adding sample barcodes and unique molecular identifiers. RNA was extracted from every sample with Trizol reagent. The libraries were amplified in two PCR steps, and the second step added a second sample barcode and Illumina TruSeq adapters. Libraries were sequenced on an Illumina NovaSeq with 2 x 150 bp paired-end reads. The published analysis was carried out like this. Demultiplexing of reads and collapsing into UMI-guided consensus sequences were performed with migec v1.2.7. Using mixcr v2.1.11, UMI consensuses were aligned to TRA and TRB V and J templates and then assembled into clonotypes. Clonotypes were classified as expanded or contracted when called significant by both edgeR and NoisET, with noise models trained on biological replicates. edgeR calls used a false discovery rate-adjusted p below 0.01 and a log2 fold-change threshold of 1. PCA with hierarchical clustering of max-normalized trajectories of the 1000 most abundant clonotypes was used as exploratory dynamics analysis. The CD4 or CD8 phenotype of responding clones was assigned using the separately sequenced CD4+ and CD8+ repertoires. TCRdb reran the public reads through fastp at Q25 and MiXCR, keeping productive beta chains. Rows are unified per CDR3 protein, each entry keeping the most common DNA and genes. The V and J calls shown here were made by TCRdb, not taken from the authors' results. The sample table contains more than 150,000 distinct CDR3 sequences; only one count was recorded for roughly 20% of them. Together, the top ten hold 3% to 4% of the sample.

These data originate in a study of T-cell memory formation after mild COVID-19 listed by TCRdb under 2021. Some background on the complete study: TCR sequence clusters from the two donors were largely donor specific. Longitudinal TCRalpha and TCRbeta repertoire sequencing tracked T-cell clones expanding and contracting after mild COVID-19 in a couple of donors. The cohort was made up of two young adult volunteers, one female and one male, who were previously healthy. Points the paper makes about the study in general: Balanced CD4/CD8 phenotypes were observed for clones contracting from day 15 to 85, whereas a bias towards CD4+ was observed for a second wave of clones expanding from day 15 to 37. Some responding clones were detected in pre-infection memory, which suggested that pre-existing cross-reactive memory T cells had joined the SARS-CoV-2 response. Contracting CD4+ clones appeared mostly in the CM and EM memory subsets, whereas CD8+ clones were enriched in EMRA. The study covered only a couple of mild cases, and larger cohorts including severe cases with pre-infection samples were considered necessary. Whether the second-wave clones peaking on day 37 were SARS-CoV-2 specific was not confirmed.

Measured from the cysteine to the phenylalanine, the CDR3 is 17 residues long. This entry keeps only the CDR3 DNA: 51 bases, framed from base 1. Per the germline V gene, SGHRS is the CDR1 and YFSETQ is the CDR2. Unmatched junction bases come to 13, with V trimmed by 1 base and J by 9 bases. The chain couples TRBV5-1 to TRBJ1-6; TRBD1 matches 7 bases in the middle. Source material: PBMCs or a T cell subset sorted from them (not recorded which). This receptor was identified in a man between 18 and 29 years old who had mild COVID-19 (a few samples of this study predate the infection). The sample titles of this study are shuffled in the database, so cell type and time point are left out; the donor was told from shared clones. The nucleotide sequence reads TGCGCCAGCAGCTTGACACTGACCCGGGACAGAAGTTCACCCCTCCACTTT. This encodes CASSLTLTRDRSSPLHF.